This is a list of T cell receptor beta chains from one sample in a study of T cell repertoires in ileal Crohn's disease. The assay was immunoSEQ multiplex PCR, and TCRdb's table has in-frame clones only and misses some. The data contain about 62,000 clones, around 90% of them singletons. The sample was ileal tissue. These receptors all stem from an adult with Crohn's disease. CDR3s include the opening cysteine and the closing phenylalanine or tryptophan. D genes are given only for firm matches.

v_gene: TRBV14
j_gene: TRBJ1-2
len: 21
d_gene: TRBD1
CDR3nt: TGTGCCAGCAGCGCACAGGGACAGGAGCGACACCGACCTCACGAATTCTATGGCTACACCTTC
CDR3aa: CASSAQGQERHRPHEFYGYTF

v_gene: TRBV7-9
j_gene: TRBJ2-4
len: 16
d_gene: .
CDR3nt: TGTGCCAGCAAGCCTCCAGGTGTGCCTGCCAAAAACATTCAGTACTTC
CDR3aa: CASKPPGVPAKNIQYF

v_gene: TRBV5-5
j_gene: TRBJ1-2
len: 13
d_gene: .
CDR3nt: TGTGCCAGCAGCGTGGACACTAACTATGGCTACACCTTC
CDR3aa: CASSVDTNYGYTF

v_gene: TRBV18
j_gene: TRBJ1-2
len: 12
d_gene: TRBD1
CDR3nt: TGTGCCAGCTCACCGACAGGGGATGGCTACACCTTC
CDR3aa: CASSPTGDGYTF

v_gene: TRBV14
j_gene: TRBJ2-7
len: 14
d_gene: .
CDR3nt: TGTGCCAGCAGCCGAGGGATCGGCCCCTACGAGCAGTACTTC
CDR3aa: CASSRGIGPYEQYF

v_gene: TRBV28
j_gene: TRBJ2-6
len: 14
d_gene: .
CDR3nt: TGTGCCAGCAGTTTATCAGGTGGGGCCAACGTCCTGACTTTC
CDR3aa: CASSLSGGANVLTF

v_gene: TRBV6-1
j_gene: TRBJ1-2
len: 13
d_gene: .
CDR3nt: TGTGCTGAATGCGAGGGAGCTAACTATGGCTACACCTTC
CDR3aa: CAECEGANYGYTF

v_gene: TRBV30
j_gene: TRBJ2-4
len: 12
d_gene: TRBD1
CDR3nt: TGTGCCTGCGCAAAACAGGGGAACATTCAGTACTTC
CDR3aa: CACAKQGNIQYF

v_gene: TRBV7-2
j_gene: TRBJ2-1
len: 14
d_gene: TRBD1
CDR3nt: TGTGCCAGCAGCCTAATACCTGGGACAGTTGAGCAGTTCTTC
CDR3aa: CASSLIPGTVEQFF

v_gene: TRBV5-6
j_gene: TRBJ2-7
len: 16
d_gene: TRBD1
CDR3nt: TGTGCCAGCATGGGTCCCCCGGACAGGGGCTACGTGGGGCAGTACTTC
CDR3aa: CASMGPPDRGYVGQYF

v_gene: TRBV2
j_gene: TRBJ1-4
len: 14
d_gene: .
CDR3nt: TGTGCCAGCAGTGGGTTGAGGGGGAGTGAAAAACTGTTTTTT
CDR3aa: CASSGLRGSEKLFF

v_gene: TRBV5-4
j_gene: TRBJ2-3
len: 16
d_gene: .
CDR3nt: TGTGCCAGCAGCTTTTACAACAGGGTTGGGCCAGATACGCAGTATTTT
CDR3aa: CASSFYNRVGPDTQYF

v_gene: TRBV7-9
j_gene: TRBJ1-2
len: 13
d_gene: .
CDR3nt: TGTGCCAGCAGCTTACCCCTATCCTACGGCTACACCTTC
CDR3aa: CASSLPLSYGYTF

v_gene: TRBV2
j_gene: TRBJ2-1
len: 14
d_gene: .
CDR3nt: TGTGCCAGCAGGGGGTTGACTAGTATGAAGGAGCAGTTCTTC
CDR3aa: CASRGLTSMKEQFF

v_gene: TRBV7-3
j_gene: TRBJ2-7
len: 14
d_gene: .
CDR3nt: TGTGCCAGCAGCTCTCCAGGCGCGTCCTACGAGCAGTACTTC
CDR3aa: CASSSPGASYEQYF

v_gene: TRBV11-3
j_gene: TRBJ2-3
len: 11
d_gene: .
CDR3nt: TGTGCCAGCACCGGAGCAGATACGCAGTATTTT
CDR3aa: CASTGADTQYF

v_gene: TRBV7-9
j_gene: TRBJ2-1
len: 17
d_gene: TRBD2
CDR3nt: TGTGCCAGCAGCTTCTCTAGCGGCTCCCTAACCTACAATGAGCAGTTCTTC
CDR3aa: CASSFSSGSLTYNEQFF

v_gene: TRBV7-9
j_gene: TRBJ1-4
len: 15
d_gene: .
CDR3nt: TGTGCCAGCAACCCCTCGGGCAGGGGAGAGGAAAAACTGTTTTTT
CDR3aa: CASNPSGRGEEKLFF

v_gene: TRBV2
j_gene: TRBJ2-3
len: 14
d_gene: .
CDR3nt: TGTGCCAGCAGTGAAGCTCTAGGCTTAGATACGCAGTATTTT
CDR3aa: CASSEALGLDTQYF

v_gene: TRBV18
j_gene: TRBJ2-5
len: 12
d_gene: .
CDR3nt: TGTGCCAGCTCACCATCAGGGGAGACCCAGTACTTC
CDR3aa: CASSPSGETQYF

v_gene: TRBV6-6
j_gene: TRBJ1-3
len: 14
d_gene: TRBD1
CDR3nt: TGTGCCAGCAGTGTGACAGGGGGAAGTAACACCATATATTTT
CDR3aa: CASSVTGGSNTIYF

v_gene: TRBV2
j_gene: TRBJ1-1
len: 13
d_gene: .
CDR3nt: TGTGCCAGCAGTGAAGGCAACCTGCGGGGCGCTTTCTTT
CDR3aa: CASSEGNLRGAFF

v_gene: TRBV20-1
j_gene: TRBJ1-4
len: 11
d_gene: .
CDR3nt: TGCAGTGCTAGACAGTTTGAAAAACTGTTTTTT
CDR3aa: CSARQFEKLFF

v_gene: TRBV6-1
j_gene: TRBJ1-5
len: 15
d_gene: .
CDR3nt: TGTGCCAGCAGGCGGGGCAGTCAGAGCAATCAGCCCCAGCATTTT
CDR3aa: CASRRGSQSNQPQHF